The sample holds many counts of the clone carrying this T cell receptor beta chain. Its antigen is unidentified. MiXCR was run by TCRdb on the multiplex PCR reads, yielding one entry per CDR3 protein. This sample carries over 250,000 distinct CDR3 sequences, over 30% of them seen once, and the ten largest clones take about 1%. The sample originates from a study of breast tumors, draining lymph nodes, adjacent tissues. Study-wide results and caveats: Data only fit, rather than demonstrated, lymph node origin of most tumor T cells.

Axillary draining lymph nodes of breast cancer patients supplied the node samples. The V end lost 5 bases, the J end lost 3 bases, and 20 bases lay between the germline ends. The germline CDR1 and CDR2 sequences are WNHNN and SYGVQD (reference sequence). The CDR3 is made up of 17 amino acids. This sequence originates from a female donor with breast cancer. Some clones in this sample may be carry-over from other donors' samples. The sequencing sample was made of axillary lymph node tissue. This chain connects TRBV10-1 to TRBJ1-5; D unclear. Here the CDR3 reads CASSSISTPINNQPQHF. CDR3 in DNA: TGCGCCAGCAGTAGTATATCGACTCCTATCAACAATCAGCCCCAGCATTTT.